Below are 20 T cell receptor beta chains sequenced from a single sample in a study of early stage breast cancer tumors. The repertoire was sequenced with immunoSEQ multiplex PCR; TCRdb's copy has only in-frame clones and lacks some. The repertoire includes around 78,000 clones, more than 60% of them detected once, and approximately 3.7% sits in the top ten. Sequences were obtained from blood. The receptor source for this set is a person aged 60 to 70 with breast cancer.

The chain is built from TRBV5-4 and TRBJ1-2; 9 bases align to TRBD1. Per germline, CDR1 SGHNT and CDR2 YYREEE (reference sequence). J lost 7 bases, V lost 0 bases, and 1 base had no gene match. The CDR3 is 13 residues long. CDR3 loop: CASSLVQGAGYTF. CDR3 sequence (DNA): TGTGCCAGCAGCTTGGTACAGGGGGCTGGCTACACCTTC.

This rearrangement joins TRBV2 to TRBJ2-7; 11 bases align to TRBD2. Germline loops: CDR1 SNHLY, CDR2 FYNNEI. V trimming: 0 bases; J trimming: 2 bases; junction bases outside the gene matches: 12. The CDR3 sequence is 19 residues long. The CDR3 DNA sequence: TGTGCCAGCAGTGAAGCTCCGGGACTAGCGGTCGGCCCGGCCTACGAGCAGTACTTC. Its translation is CASSEAPGLAVGPAYEQYF.

Worth noting for this clone: One junction end disagrees with the germline gene, perhaps due to a read error. The chain carries TRBV12-5 and TRBJ1-3, with TRBD1 as a possible D gene (6 bases). The CDR3 length is 16 residues. In germline, CDR1 is LGHNT, CDR2 FRNRAP. The CDR3 sequence: CASGSGQSVSGSTIYF. The CDR3 DNA reads TGTGCTAGTGGTTCTGGACAGTCCGTCTCTGGAAGCACCATATATTTT.

This sequence joins TRBV29-1 and TRBJ2-1, with unresolved D. From germline, CDR1 is SQVTM and CDR2 ANQGSEA. The V gene lost 2 bases and the J gene lost 9 bases, with 8 bases spanning the gap. This CDR3 comprises 11 residues. Here the CDR3 reads CSVERPGEQFF. The CDR3 coding sequence is TGCAGCGTTGAACGGCCCGGTGAGCAGTTCTTC.

The chain is built from TRBV15 and TRBJ1-4; TRBD1 might be the D (5 bases). This CDR3 spans 15 amino acids. V was trimmed by 2 bases and J by 4 bases, leaving 11 bases between them. Looked up from germline, CDR1 is LNHNV and CDR2 is YYDKDF (reference sequence). This CDR3 reads CATSRPTGLNEKLFF. CDR3 sequence (DNA): TGTGCCACCAGCAGACCTACGGGGCTTAATGAAAAACTGTTTTTT.

J is TRBJ1-1 and V is TRBV7-8, with a weak D call TRBD1 (5 bases). The V and J ends lost 5 bases and 3 bases respectively, with 13 bases between them. The CDR3 loop spans 14 amino acids. Germline V gene data show CDR1 as SGHVS and CDR2 as FQNEAQ. CDR3 sequence reads: CASSRGTGYTEAFF. In nucleotides, the CDR3 is TGTGCCAGCAGCAGAGGGACGGGTTACACTGAAGCTTTCTTT.

This clone was seen a handful of times. This chain connects TRBV7-8 to TRBJ2-7; 7 nucleotides align to TRBD1. The junction had 6 bases not matched to a gene; V was cut back by 4 bases and J by 3 bases. The CDR3 loop spans 14 amino acids. The germline V gene has CDR1 SGHVS and CDR2 FQNEAQ. The CDR3 loop reads CASSSGTEGYEQYF. The CDR3 coding sequence is TGTGCCAGCAGCTCCGGGACAGAAGGCTACGAGCAGTACTTC.

V is TRBV9 and J is TRBJ2-3, with D tentatively TRBD1 (6 bases). This CDR3 is 14 amino acids long. The V and J ends lost 4 bases and 2 bases respectively, with 11 bases between them. In germline, CDR1 is SGDLS, CDR2 YYNGEE. CDR3 in DNA: TGTGCCAGCAGCCTTCGGACAGACACAGATACGCAGTATTTT. This translates into CASSLRTDTDTQYF.

The chain joins TRBV5-1 to TRBJ2-3; tentatively, D is TRBD1 or TRBD2 (5 bases each). CDR1 SGHRS and CDR2 YFSETQ come from the germline V gene. This CDR3 spans 13 amino acids. Trimming took 7 bases from V and 3 from J, leaving 12 bases between them. Written as DNA, the CDR3 is TGCGCCAGCTCCCCCGAGGGGACAGATACGCAGTATTTT. It encodes CASSPEGTDTQYF.

The rearrangement links TRBV11-3 to TRBJ2-5; 10 nucleotides agree with TRBD1. Trimming cost V 2 bases and J 5 bases; bases outside gene matches: 8. This CDR3 contains 16 residues. CDR1 is SGHNT, CDR2 YENEEA, per germline. The CDR3 coding sequence is TGTGCCAGCAGCTTATCGGGACAGGGGTTGGTGGAGACCCAGTACTTC. As protein: CASSLSGQGLVETQYF.

V is TRBV5-1 and J is TRBJ2-4; tentatively, D is TRBD1 (5 bases). Deletions cut 0 bases from V and 5 bases from J, with 9 bases between. The CDR3 sequence is 14 residues long. Germline CDR1 and CDR2: SGHRS and YFSETQ. CDR3 bases: TGCGCCAGCAGCTTGGCAGGGTGGGAAAACATTCAGTACTTC. Protein sequence: CASSLAGWENIQYF.

Notes on this clone: This same CDR3 is encoded by further DNA sequences in the sample. The CDR3 protein is CASSLERLARYTGELFF. CDR3 sequence (DNA): TGTGCCAGCAGCTTGGAACGACTAGCTAGGTACACCGGGGAGCTGTTTTTT. This chain uses TRBV5-6 with TRBJ2-2; TRBD2 agrees at 7 bases. From germline, CDR1 is SGHDT and CDR2 YYEEEE. V gave up 0 bases and J gave up 3 bases; unmatched junction bases: 8. The length of the CDR3 is 17 residues.

This rearrangement joins TRBV2 to TRBJ1-4, with D maybe TRBD1 (5 bases). The ends were cut back, 6 bases at V and 3 bases at J, with 14 bases in the middle. CDR1 and CDR2 (germline): SNHLY, FYNNEI. The CDR3 length is 15 residues. This CDR3 reads CASSESPGSNEKLFF. CDR3 in DNA: TGTGCCAGCAGCGAATCACCAGGGTCTAATGAAAAACTGTTTTTT. The full variable domain, in which reference TRBV2 and TRBJ1-4 provide the parts outside the CDR3, is EPEVTQTPSHQVTQMGQEVILRCVPISNHLYFYWYRQILGQKVEFLVSFYNNEISEKSEIFDDQFSVERPDGSNFTLKIRSTKLEDSAMYFCASSESPGSNEKLFFGSGTQLSVL.

This sequence joins TRBV2 and TRBJ1-3, with D perhaps matching TRBD1 (5 bases). V was pared by 7 bases and J by 0 bases, with 22 bases between. Germline lookup yields CDR1 SNHLY and CDR2 FYNNEI. This CDR3 spans 18 amino acids. The CDR3 DNA reads as TGTGCCAGCAATCATGACGGGGCGGTTCCGGACTCTGGAAACACCATATATTTT. Amino acids: CASNHDGAVPDSGNTIYF.

This clone was observed a single time. The genes are TRBV5-1 and TRBJ1-1; TRBD1 matches at 9 bases. Per the germline V gene, CDR1 is SGHRS and CDR2 is YFSETQ. This CDR3 contains 16 residues. The V and J ends lost 2 bases and 6 bases, in that order; junction bases with no gene match: 11. The CDR3, as DNA: TGCGCCAGCAGCTTCACAGGGGGCCCCTATGGCTCTGAAGCTTTCTTT. This encodes CASSFTGGPYGSEAFF. Full variable domain (missing parts from reference TRBV5-1 and TRBJ1-1): KAGVTQTPRYLIKTRGQQVTLSCSPISGHRSVSWYQQTPGQGLQFLFEYFSETQRNKGNFPGRFSGRQFSNSRSEMNVSTLELGDSALYLCASSFTGGPYGSEAFFGQGTRLTVV.

This clone was observed a few times. CDR3 bases: TGTGCCAGCAGTAGCGGGAGGAACAATGAGCAGTTCTTC. It translates to CASSSGRNNEQFF. This chain links TRBV14 with TRBJ2-1; 10 nucleotides line up with TRBD2. The CDR3 is 13 residues long. V lost 6 bases to trimming and J lost 5 bases; unmatched junction nucleotides: 1. Per the germline V gene, CDR1 is SGHDN and CDR2 is FVKESK.

This sequence joins TRBV7-9 and TRBJ2-2; D gene uncertain. The CDR3 runs 15 residues. The V gene's germline CDR1 is SEHNR and CDR2 FQNEAQ (reference sequence). V was cut by 1 base and J by 0 bases, with 6 bases left in between. This CDR3 reads CASSLGRPNTGELFF. For the CDR3, the DNA is TGTGCCAGCAGCTTAGGCAGACCGAACACCGGGGAGCTGTTTTTT.

The V gene is TRBV6-5, the J gene TRBJ2-5; 10 nucleotides align to TRBD1. This CDR3 is built from 15 residues. The V gene's germline CDR1 is MNHEY and CDR2 SVGAGI. Trimming removed 7 bases from V and 3 bases from J; junction bases left unmatched: 8. CDR3 bases: TGTGCCAGCACCAAACAGGGGACAGGGGAAGAGACCCAGTACTTC. It encodes CASTKQGTGEETQYF.

The chain couples TRBV6-5 to TRBJ2-3; tentatively, D is TRBD2 (7 bases). The CDR3 contains 14 residues. Trimming took 2 bases from V and 6 from J, leaving 12 bases between them. The germline V gene encodes CDR1 MNHEY and CDR2 SVGAGI. CDR3 region: CASSYGGGADTQYF. In DNA form, the CDR3 reads TGTGCCAGCAGTTACGGAGGGGGGGCTGATACGCAGTATTTT.

The chain uses TRBV6-6 and TRBJ1-3; the D is unclear. The CDR3 totals 15 residues. The V gene's germline CDR1 is MNHNY and CDR2 SVGAGI (reference sequence). Between the trimmed V and J ends, which lost 5 bases and 2 bases, there was a span of 13 bases. Here the CDR3 reads CASSQPAATGNTIYF. The DNA of the CDR3 is TGTGCCAGCAGTCAACCCGCTGCTACTGGAAACACCATATATTTT.